Shown below are 25 T cell receptor beta chains from a single sample sequenced in a study of breast tumors, draining lymph nodes, adjacent tissues. The lymph nodes were axillary draining lymph nodes from breast cancer patients. TCRdb redid the calling of the multiplex PCR reads with MiXCR, one entry per CDR3 protein. The sample consists of about 230,000 distinct CDR3 sequences, about 30% of them appearing once. Sequencing was carried out using axillary lymph node tissue. The receptors originated from a female donor with breast cancer. Some clones in this sample may be carry-over from other donors' samples.

This clonotype was picked up many times. The gene calls are TRBV7-9 and TRBJ2-7, with D maybe TRBD1 (6 bases). V dropped 1 base and J dropped 3 bases, with 13 bases sitting between them. Germline assignment: CDR1 SEHNR and CDR2 FQNEAQ (reference sequence). The CDR3 runs to 15 residues. DNA of the CDR3: TGTGCCAGCAGCTTAGGAGGGGTCAGGGGCTACGAGCAGTACTTC. It is translated as CASSLGGVRGYEQYF.

This clonotype was seen many times. This CDR3 reads CASSQDPPPDGSWYF. For the CDR3, the DNA is TGCGCCAGCAGCCAAGACCCCCCCCCTGACGGGAGTTGGTACTTC. The V gene is TRBV4-1, the J gene TRBJ2-7; tentative D call: TRBD2 (6 bases). The CDR3 is made up of 15 amino acids. With 0 bases removed from V and 12 bases from J, the gap between germline ends came to 21 bases. Germline assignment: CDR1 MGHRA and CDR2 YSYEKL.

This clonotype was recorded at least ten times. The rearrangement joins TRBV9 to TRBJ1-2, with TRBD1 matching over 7 bases. V was pared by 3 bases and J by 8 bases, with 13 bases of the junction left unmatched. Germline loops: CDR1 SGDLS, CDR2 YYNGEE. The CDR3 extends over 15 amino acids. The CDR3 loop is CASSALRQGTRGYTF. The DNA of the CDR3 is TGTGCCAGCAGCGCCCTTCGACAGGGAACAAGGGGCTACACCTTC. Together with reference TRBV9 and TRBJ1-2, the CDR3 gives the full variable domain: DSGVTQTPKHLITATGQRVTLRCSPRSGDLSVYWYQQSLDQGLQFLIQYYNGEERAKGNILERFSAQQFPDLHSELNLSSLELGDSALYFCASSALRQGTRGYTFGSGTRLTVV.

Points on this clonotype: Its ends do not fully match the called genes, so a read error is possible. V is TRBV7-7 and J is TRBJ2-2; 8 bases align to TRBD2. The germline V gene has CDR1 SSHAT and CDR2 FNYEAQ (reference sequence). CDR3 size: 16 residues. The CDR3 here is CASSPAAGDNTGGLFF. The CDR3 DNA sequence: TGTGCCAGCAGTCCTGCAGCGGGAGATAACACCGGGGGGCTGTTCTTT.

This clonotype was recorded many times. This may stem from a read error, because a much larger clone lies one nucleotide away. The chain uses TRBV20-1 and TRBJ2-7; tentatively, D is TRBD1 (8 bases). The length of the CDR3 is 14 residues. Germline V gene lookup returns CDR1 DFQATT and CDR2 SNEGSKA (reference sequence). With 6 bases removed from V and 6 bases from J, the gap between germline ends came to 21 bases. CDR3 DNA: TGCAGTGCCGCAGGGGGCGGGAGATTGTCCGAGCAGTACTTC. Its translation: CSAAGGGRLSEQYF.

This clonotype was detected a few times. This chain links TRBV6-1 with TRBJ2-2, with D perhaps matching TRBD1 or TRBD2 (7 bases each). Germline V lookup: CDR1 MNHNS, CDR2 SASEGT. Trimming took 2 bases from V and 3 from J, leaving 16 bases between them. This CDR3 is 17 amino acids long. CDR3 sequence (DNA): TGTGCCAGCAGTGAACCGACAGGGAGGGTGGACACCGGGGAGCTGTTTTTT. It specifies CASSEPTGRVDTGELFF.

Concerning this clonotype itself: A much larger clone sits a single nucleotide away, making a read error possible. This CDR3 is CAGSQVPGRAVDIQYF. In DNA, the CDR3 is TGCGCCGGCAGCCAAGTCCCCGGGAGGGCCGTAGACATTCAGTACTTC. This chain connects TRBV4-1 to TRBJ2-4; TRBD2 matches at 8 bases. Looked up from germline, CDR1 is MGHRA and CDR2 is YSYEKL. This CDR3 region has 16 residues.

This clonotype has ten or more counts. The J gene is TRBJ2-6, the V gene TRBV24-1; D gene uncertain. V shed 4 bases and J shed 1 base, with 10 bases lying between them. The CDR3 is made up of 16 amino acids. Germline V gives CDR1 KGHDR, CDR2 SFDVKD. The CDR3 nucleotides are TGTGCCACCAGTGACCCTAACAGTTCTGGGGCCAACGTCCTGACTTTC. It specifies CATSDPNSSGANVLTF.

This clonotype was counted ten times or more. The rearrangement joins TRBV19 to TRBJ2-5; 11 bases fit TRBD1. Trimming cost V 1 base and J 5 bases; bases outside gene matches: 3. The V gene's germline CDR1 is LNHDA and CDR2 SQIVND (reference sequence). There are 15 residues in the CDR3. CDR3 coding DNA: TGTGCCAGTAGTATAGGGACAGGGGGCTGGGAGACCCAGTACTTC. Its translation: CASSIGTGGWETQYF.

In its sample, this clonotype was seen a few times. The V gene is TRBV5-4, the J gene TRBJ2-1; 10 nucleotides agree with TRBD2. The CDR3 has 15 residues. Germline trimming cut 4 bases from V and 7 bases from J; bases unmatched to any gene: 8. The V gene's germline CDR1 is SGHNT and CDR2 YYREEE (reference sequence). The CDR3 loop is CASSRASGRVNEQFF. CDR3 bases: TGTGCCAGCAGCCGGGCTAGCGGGAGAGTGAATGAGCAGTTCTTC.

This chain uses TRBV11-1 with TRBJ1-2, with no clear D. The CDR3 loop spans 13 amino acids. CDR1 and CDR2 (germline): SGHAT, FQDESV (reference sequence). V lost 3 bases and J 2 bases, leaving 7 bases between the germline ends. CDR3 DNA: TGTGCCAGCAGCTTGGTGACGAACTATGGCTACACCTTC. This sequence encodes CASSLVTNYGYTF. Combining the CDR3 with reference TRBV11-1 and TRBJ1-2 gives the whole variable domain EAEVAQSPRYKITEKSQAVAFWCDPISGHATLYWYRQILGQGPELLVQFQDESVVDDSQLPKDRFSAERLKGVDSTLKIQPAELGDSAMYLCASSLVTNYGYTFGSGTRLTVV.

This clonotype was seen ten or more times. The V and J genes are TRBV6-1 and TRBJ2-7; 11 bases are shared with TRBD2. The CDR3 loop spans 14 amino acids. Looked up from germline, CDR1 is MNHNS and CDR2 is SASEGT. Trimming cost V 8 bases and J 5 bases; bases outside gene matches: 8. CDR3: CASLLELAGDEQYF. The CDR3, as DNA: TGTGCCAGCCTATTAGAACTAGCGGGAGACGAGCAGTACTTC.

The J gene is TRBJ2-4, the V gene TRBV4-1; D assignment may be TRBD1 or TRBD2 (6 bases each). The CDR3 covers 15 residues. Germline V CDR1 and CDR2: MGHRA, YSYEKL. Trimming left V 4 bases short and J 8 bases short, with 18 bases between. DNA of the CDR3: TGCGCCAGCAGCCCCAAAGGCCTAAGGGGGGACATTCAGTACTTC. Its translation: CASSPKGLRGDIQYF.

At least ten counts were recorded for this clonotype. The chain uses TRBV28 and TRBJ2-7; TRBD2 matches at 8 bases. Germline assignment: CDR1 MDHEN and CDR2 SYDVKM. The V segment lost 6 bases and the J segment 2 bases; nucleotides outside the gene matches: 9. This CDR3 spans 15 amino acids. In DNA form, the CDR3 reads TGTGCCAGCAGAGCTAGCGGGTACTTGCCCTACGAGCAGTACTTC. It encodes CASRASGYLPYEQYF.

This clonotype occurred many times. In DNA form, the CDR3 reads TGTGCCAGCAGCTTCCGTGGAGGGGGGATTACTAATGAAAAACTGTTTTTT. This gives the protein CASSFRGGGITNEKLFF. The chain joins TRBV11-2 to TRBJ1-4; a possible D gene is TRBD1 (6 bases). The CDR3 consists of 17 residues. Between the trimmed V and J ends, which lost 3 bases and 2 bases, there was a span of 16 bases. CDR1 and CDR2 (germline): SGHAT, FQNNGV.

J is TRBJ2-1 and V is TRBV6-5, with 11 nucleotides matching TRBD2. The CDR3 has 16 amino acids. J was trimmed by 9 bases and V by 5 bases; bases with no gene match: 12. Per germline, CDR1 MNHEY and CDR2 SVGAGI. CDR3 DNA: TGTGCCAGCAGTCCCCCCGGGACTAGCGGTTTTAGTGAGCAGTTCTTC. It is translated as CASSPPGTSGFSEQFF.

This clonotype was seen many times. V is TRBV19 and J is TRBJ2-3; 9 bases match TRBD1. J lost 4 bases, V lost 3 bases, and 11 bases had no gene match. The length of the CDR3 is 17 residues. The V gene's germline CDR1 is LNHDA and CDR2 SQIVND (reference sequence). The CDR3 DNA follows: TGTGCCAGTAGTATCGATAAGATCCGGGACAGGGCAGATACGCAGTATTTT. Translated: CASSIDKIRDRADTQYF.

This clonotype was detected ten times or more. This rearrangement joins TRBV24-1 to TRBJ2-3, with 13 bases matching TRBD2. Germline CDR1 KGHDR, CDR2 SFDVKD. CDR3 length: 20 residues. Trimming at V came to 3 bases and at J to 1 base, leaving 12 bases not matched to a gene. The CDR3 DNA is TGTGCCACCAGTGATACACCAGGACTAGCGGGAGACCGGGGCACAGATACGCAGTATTTT. This gives the protein CATSDTPGLAGDRGTDTQYF.

This clonotype was detected many times. The rearrangement uses TRBV6-6 and TRBJ2-7; D remains ambiguous. This CDR3 has 12 residues. From germline, CDR1 is MNHNY and CDR2 SVGAGI (reference sequence). With 5 bases removed from V and 2 bases from J, the gap between germline ends came to 7 bases. CDR3 coding DNA: TGTGCCAGCAGTGCACCACCCTACGAGCAGTACTTC. Its protein is CASSAPPYEQYF.

At least ten counts were recorded for this clonotype. J is TRBJ2-3 and V is TRBV30; D is undetermined. CDR1 and CDR2 from the germline V gene are GTSNPN and SVGIG (reference sequence). V shed 5 bases and J shed 2 bases, with 8 bases lying between them. The CDR3 covers 12 residues. In nucleotides, the CDR3 is TGTGCCTGGTCCGTCTCCACAGATACGCAGTATTTT. Translated: CAWSVSTDTQYF.

With regard to this clonotype: The CDR3 does not close with the conserved phenylalanine or tryptophan, likely indicating a read error. The J gene is TRBJ1-1, the V gene TRBV12-3 or TRBV12-4, with 9 bases aligning to TRBD1. The trim removed 6 bases at V and 6 bases at J, leaving 8 bases unmatched. This CDR3 has 14 residues. The DNA of the CDR3 is TGTGCCAGCAGCTCCGGGACAGGGTACGCTGAAGCTTTCCTT. Its protein is CASSSGTGYAEAFL.

This clonotype was seen ten or more times. The chain carries TRBV6-5 and TRBJ1-6; D perhaps matches TRBD1 (5 bases). The CDR3 length is 16 residues. With 6 bases removed from V and 8 bases from J, the gap between germline ends came to 20 bases. Germline loops: CDR1 MNHEY, CDR2 SVGAGI. CDR3 region: CASSPEQAPIYSPLHF. The CDR3 coding sequence is TGTGCCAGCAGCCCCGAACAGGCTCCCATATATTCACCCCTCCACTTT.

This clonotype occurred many times. This chain connects TRBV5-1 to TRBJ2-7; 7 nucleotides match TRBD2. V lost 4 bases, J lost 2 bases, and 6 bases stayed unmatched. Germline V gives CDR1 SGHRS, CDR2 YFSETQ. CDR3 length: 14 amino acids. CDR3: CASSLGGIPYEQYF. CDR3 sequence (DNA): TGCGCCAGCAGCCTGGGAGGGATTCCCTACGAGCAGTACTTC.

The sample holds many counts of this clonotype. The V and J genes are TRBV28 and TRBJ1-2; 10 bases align to TRBD1. The CDR3 is 13 amino acids. Germline V gene data show CDR1 as MDHEN and CDR2 as SYDVKM. The V segment lost 7 bases and the J segment 11 bases; nucleotides outside the gene matches: 10. The CDR3 DNA sequence: TGTGCCAGCATCCCCGGGACAGGGGCTAGGTACACCTTC. Protein product: CASIPGTGARYTF.

The V gene is TRBV20-1, the J gene TRBJ2-5, with D perhaps matching TRBD2 (6 bases). The CDR3 is 15 amino acids. Germline CDR1 and CDR2: DFQATT and SNEGSKA (reference sequence). V was trimmed by 3 bases and J by 7 bases, leaving 21 bases between them. The CDR3 loop is CSASPRGPKTGTQYF. The CDR3 coding sequence is TGCAGTGCTAGTCCGCGGGGACCAAAGACGGGGACCCAGTACTTC.